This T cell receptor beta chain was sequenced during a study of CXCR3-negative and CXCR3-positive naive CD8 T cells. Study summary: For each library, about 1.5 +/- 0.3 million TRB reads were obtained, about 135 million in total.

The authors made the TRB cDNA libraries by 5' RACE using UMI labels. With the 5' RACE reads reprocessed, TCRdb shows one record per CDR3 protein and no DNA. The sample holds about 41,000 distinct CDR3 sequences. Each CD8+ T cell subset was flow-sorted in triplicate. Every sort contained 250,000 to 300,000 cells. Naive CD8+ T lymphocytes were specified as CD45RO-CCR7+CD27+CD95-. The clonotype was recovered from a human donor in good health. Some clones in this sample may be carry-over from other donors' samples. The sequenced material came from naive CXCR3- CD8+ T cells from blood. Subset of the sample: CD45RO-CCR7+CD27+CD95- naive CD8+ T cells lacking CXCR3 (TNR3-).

Here the CDR3 reads CASSPTGGVGTEAFF. The J gene is TRBJ1-1, the V gene TRBV5-6; without DNA, the TCRdb call of TRBD1 cannot be checked. The CDR3 covers 15 residues. CDR1 and CDR2 (germline): SGHDT, YYEEEE.